This T cell receptor beta chain was identified in a study of graft-versus-host responses after intestinal transplantation. Only in-frame clones appear in the TCRdb table, and some are missing; sequencing was by immunoSEQ multiplex PCR. There are 43,000 or so clones in the sample; about 95% occur only once, and roughly 1.6% lies in the top ten. The specimen comprised PBMCs, sampled more than 310 days after intestinal transplant. This sequence originates from a human patient who received an intestinal transplant, so some T cells may come from the graft donor.

The CDR3, as DNA: TGTGCCAGCAGTTACAACGTTGGGCATTCACCCCTCCACTTT. Its protein product is CASSYNVGHSPLHF. This chain connects TRBV6-5 to TRBJ1-6; no clear D gene. This CDR3 contains 14 residues. The germline V gene has CDR1 MNHEY and CDR2 SVGAGI. V shed 2 bases and J shed 8 bases, with 10 bases lying between them.